The 20 T cell receptor beta chains below were found in one sample sequenced in a study of T cell clones after liver transplantation. Only in-frame clones appear in the TCRdb table, and some are missing; sequencing was by immunoSEQ multiplex PCR. The repertoire holds tens of thousands of clones, with 65% to 85% as singletons. The sample in question was CD4+ T cells from blood, obtained 45 to 46 months after liver transplant. The receptors here all came from a human patient who received a liver transplant. Some T cells may be transferred from the graft donor.

This rearrangement joins TRBV28 to TRBJ2-7, with TRBD1 as a possible D gene (6 bases). The CDR3 sequence is 14 residues long. The germline V gene encodes CDR1 MDHEN and CDR2 SYDVKM. Trimming removed 7 bases from V and 3 bases from J, with 16 bases in between. CDR3 DNA sequence: TGTGCCAGCAATAGTGGGGGCGCGGTCTACGAGCAGTACTTC. It specifies CASNSGGAVYEQYF.

The V and J genes are TRBV7-8 and TRBJ2-2, with TRBD1 as a possible D gene (5 bases). Trimming took off 2 bases at V and 1 base at J, with 20 bases between the two ends. The CDR3 is made up of 19 amino acids. From germline, CDR1 is SGHVS and CDR2 FQNEAQ. The CDR3 spells CASSLNVRRKTENTGELFF. The CDR3 DNA follows: TGTGCCAGCAGCTTAAATGTTCGGCGGAAGACAGAGAACACCGGGGAGCTGTTTTTT.

This clone has a single count. V is TRBV7-2 and J is TRBJ2-4; D is possibly TRBD1 (6 bases). Germline V gene sequence: CDR1 SGHTA, CDR2 FQGNSA. V gave up 6 bases and J gave up 3 bases, with 18 bases separating them. This CDR3 spans 16 amino acids. For the CDR3, the DNA is TGTGCCAGCAGTTTTAACATCAGGGGCGGCAAAAACATTCAGTACTTC. The encoded protein is CASSFNIRGGKNIQYF.

The chain has TRBV28 and TRBJ2-1; 11 positions agree with TRBD2. Trimming cost V 3 bases and J 9 bases; bases outside gene matches: 7. The CDR3 length is 15 residues. In germline, CDR1 is MDHEN, CDR2 SYDVKM. CDR3 in DNA: TGTGCCAGCAGTTTGTCGATAGCGGGAGGGGGTGAGCAGTTCTTC. Translation gives CASSLSIAGGGEQFF.

This clone appeared a single time. CDR3 in amino acids: CASSYSGGRARTQYF. CDR3 nucleotides: TGTGCCAGCAGTTACTCAGGTGGGAGGGCCCGGACGCAGTATTTT. The chain joins TRBV6-6 to TRBJ2-3, with 7 bases identical to TRBD2. The germline CDR1 and CDR2 sequences are MNHNY and SVGAGI (reference sequence). CDR3 length equals 15 residues. The V and J ends lost 0 bases and 9 bases, in that order; junction bases with no gene match: 9.

This clone was counted a few times. The chain combines TRBV9 with TRBJ1-4; the D gene is possibly TRBD1 (5 bases). The CDR3 contains 14 residues. The germline CDR1 and CDR2 sequences are SGDLS and YYNGEE. V was cut by 0 bases and J by 5 bases, with 8 bases left in between. The CDR3 here is CASSVDRRNEKLFF. In DNA, the CDR3 is TGTGCCAGCAGCGTAGACAGGAGAAATGAAAAACTGTTTTTT.

This clone was counted many times. The chain has TRBV29-1 and TRBJ1-5; 7 bases align to TRBD1. The CDR3 sequence is 14 residues long. Germline V lookup: CDR1 SQVTM, CDR2 ANQGSEA. The V gene end was trimmed by 4 bases and the J gene end by 6 bases; junction bases not matched to a gene: 9. The DNA of the CDR3 is TGCAGCGTTGGGGACAGATACGACGCTCAGCCCCAGCATTTT. Translated, it gives CSVGDRYDAQPQHF.

The chain couples TRBV18 to TRBJ1-2; possibly TRBD1 for D (5 bases). Trimming shortened V by 4 bases and J by 1 base, and 16 bases separated the two germline ends. This CDR3 contains 16 residues. Germline loops: CDR1 KGHSH, CDR2 LQKENI. CDR3 DNA: TGTGCCAGCTCACAATCAACAGGAAGACTTAACTATGGCTACACCTTC. This translates into CASSQSTGRLNYGYTF.

The CDR3 bases are TGCGCCAGCAGCCCATACAGGGGAGGCTACACCTTC. Protein product: CASSPYRGGYTF. This chain uses TRBV4-1 with TRBJ1-2; 7 bases are a match to TRBD1. In germline, CDR1 is MGHRA, CDR2 YSYEKL. Germline trimming cut 4 bases from V and 8 bases from J; bases unmatched to any gene: 4. This CDR3 has 12 residues.

This rearrangement joins TRBV5-4 to TRBJ2-3, with TRBD2 identical over 9 bases. Trimming removed 2 bases from V and 6 bases from J; junction bases left unmatched: 7. The CDR3 runs 15 residues. The V gene's germline CDR1 is SGHNT and CDR2 YYREEE (reference sequence). The CDR3 sequence is CASSFQREDGDTQYF. The CDR3 nucleotides read TGTGCCAGCAGCTTCCAGCGGGAGGATGGGGATACGCAGTATTTT.

The chain carries TRBV25-1 and TRBJ2-5, with TRBD1 matching 12 bases. V lost 2 bases and J lost 2; bases outside the gene matches: 3. CDR1 and CDR2 (germline): MGHDK, SYGVNS. The CDR3 runs 16 residues. The CDR3 here is CASSEGDRGLQETQYF. CDR3 nucleotides: TGTGCCAGCAGTGAAGGGGACAGGGGGCTACAAGAGACCCAGTACTTC.

This chain links TRBV4-1 with TRBJ2-3, with a tentative D call TRBD2 (6 bases). This CDR3 has 14 amino acids. Deletions cut 2 bases from V and 4 bases from J, with 10 bases between. Germline V gives CDR1 MGHRA, CDR2 YSYEKL. The CDR3 DNA sequence: TGCGCCAGCAGCCAATTCGGAGGGGCAGATACGCAGTATTTT. Protein product: CASSQFGGADTQYF.

The J gene is TRBJ2-5, the V gene TRBV6-1; a weak D match, TRBD2 (7 bases). Germline loops: CDR1 MNHNS, CDR2 SASEGT. The CDR3 length is 15 residues. V was pared by 6 bases and J by 5 bases, with 19 bases between. DNA for the CDR3: TGTGCCAGCAGCCGACAGGCGGGAGCGGGGGAGACCCAGTACTTC. Translating gives CASSRQAGAGETQYF.

The chain combines TRBV6-5 with TRBJ1-2; possibly TRBD1 for D (5 bases). The CDR3 runs to 15 residues. The V and J ends lost 6 bases and 2 bases respectively, with 16 bases between them. CDR1 is MNHEY and CDR2 is SVGAGI in the germline V gene. CDR3 sequence reads: CASRKPGLANYGYTF. Here the CDR3 DNA reads TGTGCCAGCAGAAAACCGGGACTAGCGAACTATGGCTACACCTTC.

This clone was detected a few times. The chain combines TRBV6-5 with TRBJ2-5; weak D call: TRBD1 (6 bases). Trimming took off 2 bases at V and 4 bases at J, with 14 bases between the two ends. This CDR3 is 15 amino acids long. The V gene's germline CDR1 is MNHEY and CDR2 SVGAGI. Here the CDR3 DNA reads TGTGCCAGCAGTTACAGGCAGGGGTGGCGAGAGACCCAGTACTTC. Protein product: CASSYRQGWRETQYF.

The chain is built from TRBV5-4 and TRBJ2-2; 7 nucleotides align to TRBD1. Germline V gene lookup returns CDR1 SGHNT and CDR2 YYREEE (reference sequence). This CDR3 region has 16 residues. After removal of 3 bases from V and 3 bases from J, the junction contained 8 bases not matched to a gene. In nucleotides, the CDR3 is TGTGCCAGCAGCTCTGGACGGGGACAGCACACCGGGGAGCTGTTTTTT. Translated, it gives CASSSGRGQHTGELFF.

V gene TRBV9 combines with J gene TRBJ2-6; TRBD1 aligns across 7 bases. The CDR3 sequence is 16 residues long. The germline CDR1 and CDR2 sequences are SGDLS and YYNGEE. V was pared by 3 bases and J by 4 bases, with 7 bases of the junction left unmatched. The CDR3 sequence is CASSARQGMGANVLTF. CDR3 sequence (DNA): TGTGCCAGCAGCGCTCGACAGGGAATGGGGGCCAACGTCCTGACTTTC. Complete variable domain (other parts from reference TRBV9 and TRBJ2-6): DSGVTQTPKHLITATGQRVTLRCSPRSGDLSVYWYQQSLDQGLQFLIQYYNGEERAKGNILERFSAQQFPDLHSELNLSSLELGDSALYFCASSARQGMGANVLTFGAGSRLTVL.

The chain has TRBV29-1 and TRBJ1-1; TRBD1 matches 7 bases. Looked up from germline, CDR1 is SQVTM and CDR2 is ANQGSEA. CDR3 length equals 12 residues. Trimming at V came to 6 bases and at J to 10 bases, leaving 11 bases not matched to a gene. The CDR3 DNA sequence: TGCAGCGTGGCCAGTAGGACAGGCGGAGCTTTCTTT. This sequence encodes CSVASRTGGAFF.

This rearrangement joins TRBV11-2 to TRBJ1-1, with D possibly being TRBD1 (6 bases). Trimming took 0 bases from V and 5 from J, leaving 10 bases between them. This CDR3 has 14 amino acids. Germline V gene lookup returns CDR1 SGHAT and CDR2 FQNNGV. The CDR3 is CASSLDQGMTEAFF. DNA for the CDR3: TGTGCCAGCAGCTTAGATCAGGGGATGACTGAAGCTTTCTTT.

The chain uses TRBV5-1 and TRBJ2-3; TRBD2 aligns across 7 bases. The CDR3 length is 18 residues. With 0 bases clipped from V and 3 bases from J, the junction kept 13 bases outside the gene matches. Germline lookup yields CDR1 SGHRS and CDR2 YFSETQ. The CDR3 DNA follows: TGCGCCAGCAGCTTGGCAATACTTGGGGGGGTTGCGACAGATACGCAGTATTTT. Translated, it gives CASSLAILGGVATDTQYF.